The sequence of this TCR beta chain was determined in a study of blood T cell repertoires in COVID-19. For the study at large: Acute and convalescent COVID-19 samples came from the United States, Italy and Spain. In each case, the material was cDNA or gDNA derived from T cells, B-cell-depleted T cells, or PBMCs.

Original handling: Counts of nucleated cells, estimated from reference gene primer amplification, were obtained. The table came from immunoSEQ multiplex PCR; TCRdb's copy has only in-frame clones and leaves some out. That table supplies the V and J calls and clone size; D and trimming were determined from the DNA. Altogether more than 150,000 clones are present, roughly 80% being singletons, with the ten largest covering around 10%. The germline CDR1 and CDR2 sequences are MGHDK and SYGVNS. V lost 3 bases and J lost 1; bases outside the gene matches: 1. The CDR3 length is 15 residues. In Seattle, patients joined the study during active infection and were tracked longitudinally.

The receptor was derived from a woman aged 80 or over with COVID-19, enrolled during active disease. V gene TRBV25-1 combines with J gene TRBJ2-7; 12 positions match TRBD2. The sample comprised peripheral blood. CDR3 nucleotides: TGTGCCAGCAGTGAGACTAGCGGGGGTTCCTACGAGCAGTACTTC. Translation gives CASSETSGGSYEQYF.